This entry lists 12 T cell receptor beta chains sequenced from one sample in a study of graft-versus-host responses after intestinal transplantation. No antigen is known for these receptors. Sequencing was performed with immunoSEQ multiplex PCR; in TCRdb, only in-frame clones are kept and a portion is missing. The sample includes fewer than 60,000 clones, about 81% seen only once; the top ten take over 0.45%. This specimen was unstimulated CD4+ T cells sorted from spleen or lymph node cells, taken before transplant. The receptors were sampled from a human donor who was the organ donor for an intestinal transplant.

This clone was detected once. V is TRBV2 and J is TRBJ1-1; unclear D gene. The CDR3 has 14 residues. CDR1 is SNHLY, CDR2 FYNNEI, per germline. V was shortened by 6 bases and J by 1 base, with 12 bases between the two germline ends. The CDR3, as DNA: TGTGCCAGCAGGAGTCGGGGTTCGAACACTGAAGCTTTCTTT. It yields the protein CASRSRGSNTEAFF.

The table lists this clone with a count of one. The V gene is TRBV7-2, the J gene TRBJ1-3, with 8 bases fitting TRBD1. V was clipped by 1 base and J by 2 bases; unmatched bases: 1. The CDR3 runs 15 residues. The V gene's germline CDR1 is SGHTA and CDR2 FQGNSA. The CDR3 is CASSLEQGAGNTIYF. CDR3 coding DNA: TGTGCCAGCAGCTTAGAACAGGGGGCTGGAAACACCATATATTTT.

The gene calls are TRBV30 and TRBJ2-5; perhaps TRBD2 as D (6 bases). The germline gives CDR1 GTSNPN, CDR2 SVGIG (reference sequence). The CDR3 has 14 residues. The V and J ends lost 5 bases and 2 bases respectively, with 15 bases between them. CDR3 nucleotides: TGTGCCTGGGTTCGGAGCGGGCCGCAAGAGACCCAGTACTTC. Protein sequence: CAWVRSGPQETQYF.

The chain carries TRBV10-2 and TRBJ2-1, with 12 bases identical to TRBD2. The CDR3 has 15 residues. The trim removed 6 bases at V and 2 bases at J, leaving 2 bases unmatched. Germline assignment: CDR1 WSHSY and CDR2 SAAADI. CDR3 residues: CASRLAGGPYNEQFF. In DNA form, the CDR3 reads TGCGCCAGCAGACTAGCGGGAGGCCCCTACAATGAGCAGTTCTTC.

The chain uses TRBV6-6 and TRBJ2-2; D is undetermined. Trimming cost V 7 bases and J 6 bases, with 9 bases left between them. This CDR3 comprises 12 residues. Germline V gene lookup returns CDR1 MNHNY and CDR2 SVGAGI (reference sequence). This chain's CDR3 is CASNGVAGELFF. In DNA, the CDR3 is TGTGCCAGCAATGGGGTAGCCGGGGAGCTGTTTTTT.

This rearrangement joins TRBV27 to TRBJ2-7, with 13 bases aligning to TRBD2. The CDR3 extends over 13 amino acids. Trimming removed 10 bases from V and 4 bases from J; junction bases left unmatched: 4. Germline CDR1 and CDR2: MNHEY and SMNVEV (reference sequence). CDR3 in DNA: TGTGCCACTCGGACTAGCGGGAGTTACGAGCAGTACTTC. Its translation: CATRTSGSYEQYF.

The rearrangement uses TRBV25-1 and TRBJ1-1; D is perhaps TRBD1 (6 bases). Trimming left V 1 base short and J 1 base short, with 7 bases between. Germline values: CDR1 MGHDK, CDR2 SYGVNS. The CDR3 totals 14 residues. CDR3 amino acids: CASSEWGQNTEAFF. DNA for the CDR3: TGTGCCAGCAGTGAATGGGGACAGAACACTGAAGCTTTCTTT.

The count of this clone is one. The chain combines TRBV7-2 with TRBJ2-3; 10 bases line up with TRBD2. V lost 1 base, J lost 7 bases, and 5 bases stayed unmatched. The V gene's germline CDR1 is SGHTA and CDR2 FQGNSA. This CDR3 is built from 15 residues. This CDR3 reads CASSLDALAGNTQYF. The CDR3 region has the DNA TGTGCCAGCAGCTTAGACGCACTAGCGGGGAATACGCAGTATTTT.

J is TRBJ1-1 and V is TRBV6-1, with D perhaps matching TRBD1 (5 bases). The CDR3 length is 11 residues. The germline V gene has CDR1 MNHNS and CDR2 SASEGT. Trimming shortened V by 8 bases and J by 6 bases, and 10 bases separated the two germline ends. The CDR3 region has the DNA TGTGCCAGCGGGGGGTCCCCTGAAGCTTTCTTT. The encoded protein is CASGGSPEAFF.

Regarding this clone: Other nucleotide sequences from this sample produce the same CDR3. The chain combines TRBV4-1 with TRBJ2-6; TRBD2 matches at 12 bases. V was pared by 2 bases and J by 0 bases, with 5 bases of the junction left unmatched. The CDR3 extends over 19 amino acids. Germline assignment: CDR1 MGHRA and CDR2 YSYEKL. In nucleotides, the CDR3 is TGCGCCAGCAGCCAATCGGGACTAGCGGGTGGCTCTGGGGCCAACGTCCTGACTTTC. It encodes CASSQSGLAGGSGANVLTF.

As concerns this clone: Other nucleotide sequences in the sample specify the same CDR3. The chain links TRBV18 to TRBJ1-2; 8 positions agree with TRBD1. The CDR3 sequence is 13 residues long. After removal of 2 bases from V and 4 bases from J, the junction contained 0 bases not matched to a gene. Germline V CDR1 and CDR2: KGHSH, LQKENI. The CDR3 spells CASSPTGGYGYTF. The CDR3 nucleotides read TGTGCCAGCTCACCAACAGGGGGCTATGGCTACACCTTC. Full variable domain (rest looked up from reference TRBV18 and TRBJ1-2): NAGVMQNPRHLVRRRGQEARLRCSPMKGHSHVYWYRQLPEEGLKFMVYLQKENIIDESGMPKERFSAEFPKEGPSILRIQQVVRGDSAAYFCASSPTGGYGYTFGSGTRLTVV.

In DNA form, the CDR3 reads TGTGCCAGCAGGGGCCTAGGCGGGAGGGCCAACGAGCAGTACTTC. It translates to CASRGLGGRANEQYF. The gene calls are TRBV6-6 and TRBJ2-7; 9 positions match TRBD2. The germline V gene encodes CDR1 MNHNY and CDR2 SVGAGI (reference sequence). This CDR3 region has 15 residues. V shed 6 bases, J shed 5 bases, and the junction held 11 bases outside the gene matches.